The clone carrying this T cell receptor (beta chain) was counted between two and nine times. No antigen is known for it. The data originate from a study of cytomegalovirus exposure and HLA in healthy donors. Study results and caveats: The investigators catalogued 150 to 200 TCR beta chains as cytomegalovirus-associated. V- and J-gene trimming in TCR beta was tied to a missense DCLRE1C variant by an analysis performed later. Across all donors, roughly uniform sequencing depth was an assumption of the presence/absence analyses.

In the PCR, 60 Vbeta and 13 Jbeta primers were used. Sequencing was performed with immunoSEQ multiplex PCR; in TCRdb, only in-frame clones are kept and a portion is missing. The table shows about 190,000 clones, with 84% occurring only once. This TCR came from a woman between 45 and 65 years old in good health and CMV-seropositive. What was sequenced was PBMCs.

The CDR3 sequence is CASSQGTGTNTGELFF. The CDR3 DNA reads TGCGCCAGCAGCCAAGGAACGGGAACGAACACCGGGGAGCTGTTTTTT. The V and J genes are TRBV4-3 and TRBJ2-2; TRBD2 is a possible D gene (5 bases). Germline CDR1 and CDR2: LGHNA and YSLEER. The CDR3 loop spans 16 amino acids. Deletions cut 1 base from V and 0 bases from J, with 9 bases between.